This record looks at one T cell receptor beta chain sequence and its context. Which antigen it targets is not known. The sample holds no much larger clone one base away, and base qualities are not on file. The CDR3 regions of human TCRbeta chains were analyzed by immunosequencing. Processing in the source paper ran as follows. TCRs in the repertoires were matched against a reference library of SARS-CoV-2-specific TCRs that had been generated with the MIRA antigen-specificity platform. Breadth meant the fraction of unique TCRs that were SARS-CoV-2-associated, whereas depth meant the fraction of total T cells that were SARS-CoV-2-associated. Using the MIRA data, each spike-specific TCR was assigned both to the spike region to which the TCR was reactive and to a CD4 or CD8 class. Log10-transformed breadth and depth values were compared by one-way ANOVA with Sidak's multiple comparisons tests. TCRdb took this table from immuneACCESS and kept in-frame rearrangements with V and J called. Such tables lack part of the clones; where checked against another copy, unresolved V genes explain under half of the gap, and the rest is unexplained. The V and J calls and clone size come from that table; D and trimming were worked out from the DNA. The sample includes some 99,000 clones, with around 90% observed a single time. Less than 9.5% of the sample goes to the ten largest clones.

This sample stems from a study of T cell responses to AZD1222 COVID-19 vaccine (dated by TCRdb to the early 2020s). At the level of the whole study: AZD1222 recipients whose second dose came at about 4 weeks and those whose second dose came at about 12 weeks were combined into one group, since spike-specific TCR depth and breadth did not differ between the two schedules. A total of roughly 240 trial participants underwent TCR sequencing, of whom some 210 received two doses of AZD1222 and around 26 received two doses of the MenACWY control vaccine. Trial participants were enrolled by age into 18-55, 56-69 and 70-plus year subgroups, with roughly 150, 30 and 60 TCR-sequenced participants respectively. The investigation overall reported the following: Conclusions about previously exposed vaccinees are limited because only six or seven AZD1222 recipients were SARS-CoV-2 seropositive at baseline. Spike-specific TCR breadth and depth rose significantly after two AZD1222 doses compared with day 0 and with MenACWY recipients. Epitopes outside the regions mutated in the B.1.351 and B.1.1.7 variants were reportedly recognized by nearly half of the unique spike-specific TCRs. The whole spike protein was spanned by vaccine-associated CD4 TCRs, and dominant responses were seen in regions 160-218 and 743-854. Because no samples from the day 14 peak response were available, repertoires could be characterized only after the peak T cell response. In the small 56-69-year group, the increase in depth fell short of significance, most likely because of low power. Participants were mostly white British, with more females than males. The authors suggested clonal diversity may have been underestimated.

Sample time point, as interpreted from the label and publication: baseline before first vaccination. The vaccinee samples were drawn from two UK trials, COV001 and COV002, one of which was a single-blind randomized controlled phase 2/3 trial testing AZD1222 (ChAdOx1 nCoV-19) in healthy adults. For TCRbeta chain sequencing, PBMC samples from trial participants were taken at day 0 and at day 28 after the second dose. The CDR3 numbers 13 residues from cysteine through phenylalanine. Only the CDR3 DNA is retained, 39 bases long and in frame from the first base. From a lookup of the germline V gene (reference sequence), CDR1 and CDR2 are SGHNT and YYREEE. V was cut back by 4 bases and J by 6 bases, leaving a gap of 13 bases between them.

Sequencing was performed on peripheral blood, taken on day 0 of AZD1222 vaccination. The origin of this receptor is an adult in good health. This chain joins TRBV5-4 to TRBJ1-1; the D gene remains uncertain. The DNA sequence is as follows: TGTGCCAGCAGCGGTGAGTTGGATGCTGAAGCTTTCTTT. Its product reads: CASSGELDAEAFF.